One sample yielded the 24 T cell receptor beta chains listed below, sequenced in a study of OX40 agonist ivuxolimab in advanced cancers. Profiling relied on immunoSEQ multiplex PCR, and the TCRdb table lists in-frame clones only, not all of them. The sample shows 77,000 or so clones, over 70% of them seen only once. The sample here was CD4+ or CD8+ T cells sorted from blood, taken in a trial of the OX40 agonist ivuxolimab. These receptors all stem from an adult with an advanced solid tumor such as melanoma, head and neck, liver or kidney cancer.

This chain links TRBV9 with TRBJ2-1, with 8 bases matching TRBD2. This CDR3 has 15 amino acids. The V segment lost 3 bases and the J segment 10 bases; nucleotides outside the gene matches: 12. Germline values: CDR1 SGDLS, CDR2 YYNGEE. CDR3 region: CASSGDGRAFMEQFF. For the CDR3, the DNA is TGTGCCAGCAGCGGAGACGGGAGGGCCTTCATGGAGCAGTTCTTC.

The chain employs TRBV15 and TRBJ1-5; D is uncertain. Deletions cut 0 bases from V and 0 bases from J, with 12 bases between. The germline gives CDR1 LNHNV, CDR2 YYDKDF (reference sequence). The CDR3 totals 17 residues. In DNA form, the CDR3 reads TGTGCCACCAGCAGAGAGGGAGGGATTTATAGCAATCAGCCCCAGCATTTT. The encoded protein is CATSREGGIYSNQPQHF.

The chain recombines TRBV30 with TRBJ2-2; D could derive from TRBD1 or TRBD2 (5 bases each). The V end lost 3 bases, the J end lost 6 bases, and 20 bases lay between the germline ends. Per germline, CDR1 GTSNPN and CDR2 SVGIG (reference sequence). The CDR3 length is 16 residues. The CDR3 DNA reads TGTGCCTGGAGCGTTACCCAGGGAGCCCTCCCCGGGGAGCTGTTTTTT. Encoded protein: CAWSVTQGALPGELFF.

The chain links TRBV19 to TRBJ2-7, with TRBD1 identical over 10 bases. Germline CDR1 is LNHDA and CDR2 is SQIVND (reference sequence). CDR3 size: 14 residues. The trim removed 6 bases at V and 2 bases at J, leaving 4 bases unmatched. The CDR3 spells CASSGDRGTYEQYF. DNA of the CDR3: TGTGCCAGTAGCGGGGACAGGGGTACCTACGAGCAGTACTTC.

The V call is TRBV9, the J call TRBJ2-1, with TRBD2 matching 11 bases. Trimming removed 0 bases from V and 4 bases from J; junction bases left unmatched: 6. The CDR3 extends over 17 amino acids. From germline, CDR1 is SGDLS and CDR2 YYNGEE. This CDR3 reads CASSVGLTSGEYNEQFF. In DNA form, the CDR3 reads TGTGCCAGCAGCGTAGGTTTGACTAGCGGGGAGTACAATGAGCAGTTCTTC.

This clone was recorded only once. This chain uses TRBV2 with TRBJ2-7; the D is unclear. This CDR3 region has 13 residues. V was clipped by 6 bases and J by 3 bases, with 12 bases between them. CDR1 is SNHLY and CDR2 is FYNNEI in the germline V gene. CDR3: CASRPPLIYEQYF. The CDR3 DNA reads TGTGCCAGCAGACCTCCTTTAATCTACGAGCAGTACTTC.

The V and J genes are TRBV6-1 and TRBJ1-3; possibly TRBD1 for D (6 bases). The germline gives CDR1 MNHNS, CDR2 SASEGT. CDR3 length: 15 amino acids. With 6 bases removed from V and 5 bases from J, the gap between germline ends came to 17 bases. DNA of the CDR3: TGTGCCAGCAGCGACGTACAGGGTTCTCGAAACACCATATATTTT. It yields the protein CASSDVQGSRNTIYF.

This clone was seen more than once but under ten times. The rearrangement links TRBV7-6 to TRBJ1-3; tentatively, D is TRBD1 (5 bases). The CDR3 totals 15 residues. V was cut by 5 bases and J by 0 bases, with 11 bases left in between. Germline assignment: CDR1 SGHVS and CDR2 FNYEAQ. Written as DNA, the CDR3 is TGTGCCAGCAGCGGCAGGGCTTCCTCTGGAAACACCATATATTTT. This codes for CASSGRASSGNTIYF.

This chain joins TRBV11-3 and TRBJ1-4, with 9 bases lining up with TRBD1. The trim removed 5 bases at V and 8 bases at J, leaving 9 bases unmatched. The CDR3 spans 15 residues. The germline V gene has CDR1 SGHNT and CDR2 YENEEA. The chain's CDR3 is CASSKQGAEREKLFF. The CDR3 nucleotides are TGTGCCAGCAGCAAACAGGGGGCAGAACGGGAAAAACTGTTTTTT.

This sequence joins TRBV5-5 and TRBJ2-1; 9 positions agree with TRBD2. This CDR3 is built from 15 residues. Losses at the gene ends were 3 bases for V and 5 bases for J; bases not matched to a gene: 6. Looked up from germline, CDR1 is SGHKS and CDR2 is YYEKEE (reference sequence). This CDR3 reads CASSWRLAADNEQFF. The CDR3 DNA sequence: TGTGCCAGCAGCTGGAGACTAGCGGCTGACAATGAGCAGTTCTTC.

The chain uses TRBV18 and TRBJ2-3; D unresolved. The CDR3 totals 18 residues. Trimming removed 2 bases from V and 0 bases from J, with 18 bases in between. Looked up from germline, CDR1 is KGHSH and CDR2 is LQKENI. CDR3 residues: CASSPTGRHSPSTDTQYF. The CDR3, as DNA: TGTGCCAGCTCACCAACGGGCCGTCACTCGCCTAGCACAGATACGCAGTATTTT.

This chain joins TRBV6-5 and TRBJ2-7, with TRBD2 identical over 8 bases. Trimming removed 6 bases from V and 2 bases from J; junction bases left unmatched: 3. In germline, CDR1 is MNHEY, CDR2 SVGAGI. This CDR3 has 13 residues. CDR3 nucleotide sequence: TGTGCCAGCAGGAGCGGGGGCCCCTACGAGCAGTACTTC. Protein: CASRSGGPYEQYF.

This chain uses TRBV4-3 with TRBJ1-5; D remains unclear. CDR1 is LGHNA and CDR2 is YSLEER in the germline V gene. The ends were cut back, 2 bases at V and 2 bases at J, with 10 bases in the middle. The CDR3 has 15 amino acids. CDR3 in amino acids: CASSQRRAGNQPQHF. CDR3 DNA: TGCGCCAGCAGCCAAAGGAGAGCGGGCAATCAGCCCCAGCATTTT.

The chain uses TRBV5-4 and TRBJ1-1; perhaps TRBD1 as D (5 bases). Germline assignment: CDR1 SGHNT and CDR2 YYREEE (reference sequence). The CDR3 runs 16 residues. Between the trimmed V and J ends, which lost 0 bases and 1 base, there was a span of 13 bases. CDR3 in DNA: TGTGCCAGCAGCTTGGGTGGGGGGAGCGGGAACACTGAAGCTTTCTTT. Translation gives CASSLGGGSGNTEAFF.

This chain connects TRBV19 to TRBJ1-1; D remains unclear. Germline V gene data show CDR1 as LNHDA and CDR2 as SQIVND (reference sequence). The ends were cut back, 4 bases at V and 3 bases at J, with 9 bases in the middle. The CDR3 has 13 amino acids. CDR3 region: CASSKDGDTEAFF. CDR3 sequence (DNA): TGTGCCAGTAGTAAAGACGGCGACACTGAAGCTTTCTTT.

In this sample, this clone turned up a few times. J is TRBJ2-6 and V is TRBV5-6, with D perhaps matching TRBD1 or TRBD2 (5 bases each). The CDR3 length is 16 residues. The V and J ends lost 3 bases and 4 bases respectively, with 14 bases between them. CDR1 is SGHDT, CDR2 YYEEEE, per germline. This chain's CDR3 is CASSWGSGTGANVLTF. In DNA form, the CDR3 reads TGTGCCAGCAGCTGGGGGTCAGGAACCGGGGCCAACGTCCTGACTTTC. Variable domain in full (rest from reference TRBV5-6 and TRBJ2-6): DAGVTQSPTHLIKTRGQQVTLRCSPKSGHDTVSWYQQALGQGPQFIFQYYEEEERQRGNFPDRFSGHQFPNYSSELNVNALLLGDSALYLCASSWGSGTGANVLTFGAGSRLTVL.

The J gene is TRBJ2-1, the V gene TRBV19; D may be TRBD2 (6 bases). The CDR3 runs to 14 residues. V lost 7 bases, J lost 8 bases, and 18 bases lay in between. Germline V gene lookup returns CDR1 LNHDA and CDR2 SQIVND (reference sequence). CDR3 DNA sequence: TGTGCCAGTACCTTCCCCGGCGGGATCGATGAGCAGTTCTTC. Translating gives CASTFPGGIDEQFF.

The chain carries TRBV7-3 and TRBJ2-3, with 7 bases aligning to TRBD2. J lost 4 bases, V lost 6 bases, and 7 bases had no gene match. CDR1 is SGHTA and CDR2 is FQGTGA in the germline V gene. CDR3 size: 14 residues. The CDR3 nucleotides read TGTGCCAGCAGGAGAGGCGGGGGAGCAGATACGCAGTATTTT. Encoded protein: CASRRGGGADTQYF. The complete variable domain, with remaining parts taken from reference TRBV7-3 and TRBJ2-3, reads GAGVSQTPSNKVTEKGKYVELRCDPISGHTALYWYRQSLGQGPEFLIYFQGTGAADDSGLPNDRFFAVRPEGSVSTLKIQRTERGDSAVYLCASRRGGGADTQYFGPGTRLTVL.

This chain links TRBV6-1 with TRBJ2-2, with D hard to call. V was shortened by 6 bases and J by 2 bases, with 4 bases between the two germline ends. In germline, CDR1 is MNHNS, CDR2 SASEGT. This CDR3 has 12 amino acids. This CDR3 is CASRENTGELFF. DNA for the CDR3: TGTGCCAGCAGGGAAAACACCGGGGAGCTGTTTTTT.

J is TRBJ2-7 and V is TRBV7-2; 7 bases map to TRBD1. The CDR3 is 16 amino acids. V lost 1 base and J lost 3; bases outside the gene matches: 9. Germline CDR1 SGHTA, CDR2 FQGNSA. The CDR3 sequence: CASSLGEGAWDYEQYF. Here the CDR3 DNA reads TGTGCCAGCAGCTTAGGCGAGGGGGCCTGGGACTACGAGCAGTACTTC.

The chain uses TRBV6-5 and TRBJ1-3, with D hard to call. Germline V CDR1 and CDR2: MNHEY, SVGAGI. This CDR3 is built from 13 residues. Trimming pared 8 bases from V and 8 bases from J, leaving 16 bases between. The CDR3 spells CASRPNFRDTIYF. CDR3 nucleotide sequence: TGTGCCAGCCGTCCTAATTTTCGGGACACCATATATTTT.

The chain recombines TRBV15 with TRBJ1-2; 8 nucleotides align to TRBD1. J was trimmed by 2 bases and V by 5 bases; bases with no gene match: 13. Germline V gene lookup returns CDR1 LNHNV and CDR2 YYDKDF (reference sequence). The CDR3 sequence is 17 residues long. CDR3 loop: CATSLGTGLGDNYGYTF. In DNA form, the CDR3 reads TGTGCCACCAGCTTAGGGACAGGCCTGGGGGACAACTATGGCTACACCTTC.

This chain links TRBV11-3 with TRBJ2-7; D is unresolved. Trimming pared 2 bases from V and 3 bases from J, leaving 5 bases between. CDR3 length equals 12 residues. From germline, CDR1 is SGHNT and CDR2 YENEEA. The CDR3 nucleotides are TGTGCCAGCAGCTTAAACAACTACGAGCAGTACTTC. Translation gives CASSLNNYEQYF.

This clone occurred a few times. The rearrangement links TRBV6-4 to TRBJ1-2; 11 nucleotides match TRBD1. With V trimmed by 3 bases and J by 1 base, 7 bases remained unmatched. The V gene's germline CDR1 is MRHNA and CDR2 SNTAGT. This CDR3 has 17 residues. The CDR3 spells CASSEGTGGKLNYGYTF. The CDR3 bases are TGTGCCAGCAGTGAGGGGACAGGGGGAAAACTTAACTATGGCTACACCTTC.